A single sample is the source of the 31 T cell receptor beta chains below, sequenced in a study of T cells in Graves' hyperthyroidism and ophthalmopathy. There were TCR beta CDR3 regions amplified from RNA transcripts. The study used the HTBI primer set for a first-round RT-PCR of the TCR CDR3. MiXCR, run by TCRdb on the multiplex PCR reads, gives a single entry per CDR3 protein. The sample includes approximately 560,000 distinct CDR3 sequences, 15% to 19% seen only once; the top ten take less than 9.5%. Sequencing was carried out using blood. These TCRs come from a woman in her twenties or thirties with Graves' hyperthyroidism.

This clonotype was counted ten times or more. The chain links TRBV6-2 or TRBV6-3 to TRBJ2-7; 12 bases are a match to TRBD2. Germline-derived CDR1 and CDR2 are MNHEY and SVGEGT. CDR3 length: 15 amino acids. Germline trimming cut 5 bases from V and 4 bases from J; bases unmatched to any gene: 6. CDR3 in amino acids: CASSKLAGGRYEQYF. Written as DNA, the CDR3 is TGTGCCAGCAGTAAGCTAGCGGGAGGGCGGTACGAGCAGTACTTC.

Ten or more counts support this clonotype. The chain employs TRBV27 and TRBJ2-7; weak D call: TRBD1 (6 bases). CDR1 is MNHEY and CDR2 is SMNVEV in the germline V gene (reference sequence). Trimming left V 0 bases short and J 2 bases short, with 8 bases between. This CDR3 has 14 residues. The chain's CDR3 is CASSLSGAPYEQYF. CDR3 DNA: TGTGCCAGCAGTTTATCGGGGGCCCCCTACGAGCAGTACTTC.

The chain couples TRBV20-1 to TRBJ2-3; 11 bases map to TRBD2. The J segment lost 3 bases and the V segment lost 6 bases, leaving 5 bases of the junction unmatched. The V gene's germline CDR1 is DFQATT and CDR2 SNEGSKA (reference sequence). The CDR3 is 14 amino acids. The CDR3 nucleotides read TGCAGTGCAGAGACTAGCGGGAATACAGATACGCAGTATTTT. Protein sequence: CSAETSGNTDTQYF.

The rearrangement links TRBV7-2 to TRBJ2-7; 9 bases align to TRBD1. The CDR3 sequence is 15 residues long. The ends lost 6 bases at V and 4 bases at J; junction bases unmatched: 10. Germline V lookup: CDR1 SGHTA, CDR2 FQGNSA. The CDR3 loop is CASRQWDRASYEQYF. The CDR3, as DNA: TGTGCCAGCAGGCAGTGGGACAGGGCCTCATACGAGCAGTACTTC.

This clonotype was seen repeatedly, ten times or more. The rearrangement uses TRBV2 and TRBJ1-5; 7 nucleotides line up with TRBD1. Germline lookup yields CDR1 SNHLY and CDR2 FYNNEI. The CDR3 length is 14 residues. With 1 base clipped from V and 9 bases from J, the junction kept 6 bases outside the gene matches. CDR3 residues: CASSEGTGRRPQHF. For the CDR3, the DNA is TGTGCCAGCAGTGAAGGGACAGGCAGGCGGCCCCAGCATTTT.

At least ten counts were recorded for this clonotype. V usage is TRBV20-1 and J usage is TRBJ2-7, with D unresolved. The V gene's germline CDR1 is DFQATT and CDR2 SNEGSKA (reference sequence). The CDR3 is 11 amino acids. Trimming pared 0 bases from V and 3 bases from J, leaving 3 bases between. This CDR3 is CSAREGYEQYF. CDR3 bases: TGCAGTGCTAGAGAAGGCTACGAGCAGTACTTC.

This clonotype was recorded at least ten times. V gene TRBV30 combines with J gene TRBJ2-7, with 10 bases matching TRBD1. CDR3 length: 15 amino acids. Losses at the gene ends were 3 bases for V and 2 bases for J; bases not matched to a gene: 7. Germline CDR1 is GTSNPN and CDR2 is SVGIG (reference sequence). CDR3 sequence reads: CAWSPTGQGTYEQYF. The CDR3 bases are TGTGCCTGGAGCCCCACGGGACAGGGGACCTACGAGCAGTACTTC. The whole variable domain, filled in from reference TRBV30 and TRBJ2-7, reads SQTIHQWPATLVQPVGSPLSLECTVEGTSNPNLYWYRQAAGRGLQLLFYSVGIGQISSEVPQNLSASRPQDRQFILSSKKLLLSDSGFYLCAWSPTGQGTYEQYFGPGTRLTVT.

This clonotype showed up many times. V usage is TRBV20-1 and J usage is TRBJ2-7, with 9 bases fitting TRBD1. In germline, CDR1 is DFQATT, CDR2 SNEGSKA (reference sequence). This CDR3 is built from 14 residues. With 0 bases clipped from V and 3 bases from J, the junction kept 3 bases outside the gene matches. The CDR3 DNA follows: TGCAGTGCTAGAGATCCGGACAGGGGCTACGAGCAGTACTTC. This codes for CSARDPDRGYEQYF.

The V call is TRBV27, the J call TRBJ1-1, with unresolved D. The CDR3 runs 13 residues. In germline, CDR1 is MNHEY, CDR2 SMNVEV (reference sequence). Trimming took off 3 bases at V and 1 base at J, with 6 bases between the two ends. This CDR3 reads CASSFSQNTEAFF. For the CDR3, the DNA is TGTGCCAGCAGTTTCAGTCAGAACACTGAAGCTTTCTTT.

This sequence joins TRBV5-1 and TRBJ2-5; the match to TRBD1 covers 9 bases. With 0 bases clipped from V and 5 bases from J, the junction kept 8 bases outside the gene matches. The CDR3 has 16 amino acids. Germline CDR1 and CDR2: SGHRS and YFSETQ. CDR3 in amino acids: CASSLVTGGTRETQYF. The CDR3 DNA sequence: TGCGCCAGCAGCTTGGTGACAGGGGGGACTCGGGAGACCCAGTACTTC. Based on the CDR3 plus reference TRBV5-1 and TRBJ2-5, the full variable domain is KAGVTQTPRYLIKTRGQQVTLSCSPISGHRSVSWYQQTPGQGLQFLFEYFSETQRNKGNFPGRFSGRQFSNSRSEMNVSTLELGDSALYLCASSLVTGGTRETQYFGPGTRLLVL.

This clonotype showed up just a few times. This chain links TRBV27 with TRBJ1-2; weak D call: TRBD1 (6 bases). CDR3 length: 15 residues. The V and J ends lost 2 bases and 3 bases respectively, with 13 bases between them. Germline values: CDR1 MNHEY, CDR2 SMNVEV (reference sequence). CDR3 loop: CASSLGLGAHYGYTF. CDR3 nucleotides: TGTGCCAGCAGTTTAGGTCTGGGGGCGCACTATGGCTACACCTTC.

There are many counts of this clonotype. This sequence joins TRBV28 and TRBJ2-7; the match to TRBD2 covers 9 bases. This CDR3 is built from 14 residues. Trimming took 6 bases from V and 4 from J; bases not matched to a gene: 7. Germline CDR1 and CDR2: MDHEN and SYDVKM. In DNA, the CDR3 is TGTGCCAGCAGGCCGCGACTAGCGGTTTACGAGCAGTACTTC. This codes for CASRPRLAVYEQYF. The full variable domain, its missing parts supplied by reference TRBV28 and TRBJ2-7, is DVKVTQSSRYLVKRTGEKVFLECVQDMDHENMFWYRQDPGLGLRLIYFSYDVKMKEKGDIPEGYSVSREKKERFSLILESASTNQTSMYLCASRPRLAVYEQYFGPGTRLTVT.

This clonotype was seen at least ten times. V is TRBV28 and J is TRBJ2-1; the D is unclear. Trimming left V 10 bases short and J 0 bases short, with 13 bases between. The length of the CDR3 is 14 residues. Germline CDR1 and CDR2: MDHEN and SYDVKM. The chain's CDR3 is CATQLPGSYNEQFF. The CDR3 DNA follows: TGTGCCACCCAGTTACCGGGCTCCTACAATGAGCAGTTCTTC.

This clonotype was recorded at least ten times. This chain uses TRBV28 with TRBJ2-3; D not resolved. Between the trimmed V and J ends, which lost 6 bases and 2 bases, there was a span of 15 bases. The germline gives CDR1 MDHEN, CDR2 SYDVKM. This CDR3 has 15 residues. CDR3 in amino acids: CASSPPAGYTDTQYF. The CDR3 DNA reads as TGTGCCAGCAGCCCCCCGGCCGGCTACACAGATACGCAGTATTTT.

This chain links TRBV6-9 with TRBJ2-4, with D possibly matching TRBD1 (6 bases). V was pared by 3 bases and J by 0 bases, with 24 bases between. The CDR3 length is 20 residues. Germline CDR1 and CDR2: MNHGY and SVAAGI. CDR3 protein: CASSYLGGDTKFLAKNIQYF. Here the CDR3 DNA reads TGTGCCAGCAGTTACCTGGGTGGGGACACCAAATTCCTAGCCAAAAACATTCAGTACTTC.

This clonotype was counted many times. V and J are TRBV28 and TRBJ2-2; 7 bases align to TRBD2. Germline trimming cut 6 bases from V and 1 base from J; bases unmatched to any gene: 8. The CDR3 has 16 residues. The V gene's germline CDR1 is MDHEN and CDR2 SYDVKM. Here the CDR3 DNA reads TGTGCCAGCAGCAAGCCCAGCGGGGTGAACACCGGGGAGCTGTTTTTT. Its protein product is CASSKPSGVNTGELFF.

The rearrangement joins TRBV25-1 to TRBJ2-2; D unclear. The V gene's germline CDR1 is MGHDK and CDR2 SYGVNS. The CDR3 runs 16 residues. V was pared by 4 bases and J by 4 bases, with 16 bases between. As DNA, the CDR3 is TGTGCCAGCAGTGGAGCAACAGAGAGATTCACCGGGGAGCTGTTTTTT. It specifies CASSGATERFTGELFF.

This clonotype was counted many times. This sequence joins TRBV19 and TRBJ2-7, with 14 bases that match TRBD2. The J segment lost 5 bases and the V segment lost 5 bases, leaving 8 bases of the junction unmatched. Germline assignment: CDR1 LNHDA and CDR2 SQIVND (reference sequence). The CDR3 runs to 16 residues. CDR3 DNA: TGTGCCAGTAGTGCCCCGACTAGCGGGAGGGCAAACGAGCAGTACTTC. Protein sequence: CASSAPTSGRANEQYF.

This clonotype was recorded at least ten times. At one end, the junction sequence differs from germline, possibly due to a read error. The chain uses TRBV7-8 and TRBJ2-5; D possibly corresponds to TRBD2 (5 bases). The germline V gene has CDR1 SGHVS and CDR2 FQNEAQ. CDR3 length equals 14 residues. DNA for the CDR3: TGTGCCAGCACCTCCGGACGGGGAACAGAGGCCCAGTACTTC. It translates to CASTSGRGTEAQYF.

This clonotype was seen ten or more times. The chain links TRBV9 to TRBJ1-2, with unresolved D. The V gene's germline CDR1 is SGDLS and CDR2 YYNGEE. The CDR3 has 12 amino acids. V was pared by 5 bases and J by 4 bases, with 9 bases between. The CDR3 protein is CASSKGTYGYTF. The CDR3 DNA reads as TGTGCCAGCAGTAAGGGAACCTATGGCTACACCTTC. Full variable domain (outside the CDR3, taken from reference TRBV9 and TRBJ1-2): DSGVTQTPKHLITATGQRVTLRCSPRSGDLSVYWYQQSLDQGLQFLIQYYNGEERAKGNILERFSAQQFPDLHSELNLSSLELGDSALYFCASSKGTYGYTFGSGTRLTVV.

This clonotype occurred many times. The V and J genes are TRBV10-3 and TRBJ2-7, with TRBD1 matching 10 bases. V dropped 5 bases and J dropped 6; count of bases not matched to a gene: 13. Germline V gene lookup returns CDR1 ENHRY and CDR2 SYGVKD. This CDR3 has 16 amino acids. The CDR3: CAISRLGDRGFLEQYF. The CDR3, as DNA: TGTGCCATCAGTCGCTTGGGGGACAGGGGCTTCCTCGAGCAGTACTTC.

This clonotype was observed many times. CDR3 coding DNA: TGCGCCAGCAGCCAGATCCAGAGTACTGAAGCTTTCTTT. Amino acid sequence: CASSQIQSTEAFF. The chain joins TRBV4-1 to TRBJ1-1; no clear D gene. Germline V gene lookup returns CDR1 MGHRA and CDR2 YSYEKL. The ends were cut back, 3 bases at V and 5 bases at J, with 10 bases in the middle. The CDR3 spans 13 residues.

Details on this clonotype: It may be a read error: a sequence one base away is much more abundant. The DNA of the CDR3 is TGCGCCAACAGCTTGGATATGACAGACCGCACTGAAGCTTTCTTT. Protein: CANSLDMTDRTEAFF. The chain couples TRBV5-1 to TRBJ1-1, with TRBD1 as a possible D gene (5 bases). Germline assignment: CDR1 SGHRS and CDR2 YFSETQ. CDR3 length: 15 amino acids.

The chain joins TRBV20-1 to TRBJ2-5, with 9 bases that match TRBD2. The germline CDR1 and CDR2 sequences are DFQATT and SNEGSKA (reference sequence). This CDR3 has 13 amino acids. The V and J ends lost 6 bases and 7 bases, in that order; junction bases with no gene match: 9. The CDR3 region has the DNA TGCAGTGCGCTTAGCGGGAGTGGGGTGACCCAGTACTTC. This translates into CSALSGSGVTQYF.

The chain has TRBV4-1 and TRBJ2-5; 8 positions agree with TRBD2. Germline assignment: CDR1 MGHRA and CDR2 YSYEKL. This CDR3 comprises 17 residues. The V segment lost 1 base and the J segment 2 bases; nucleotides outside the gene matches: 9. CDR3 nucleotides: TGCGCCAGCAGCCAAGTGTTGTATAAGCGGGAGCAAGAGACCCAGTACTTC. This sequence encodes CASSQVLYKREQETQYF.

The rearrangement uses TRBV7-9 and TRBJ2-6; 8 nucleotides line up with TRBD1. The CDR3 consists of 17 residues. With 4 bases clipped from V and 8 bases from J, the junction kept 13 bases outside the gene matches. CDR1 is SEHNR, CDR2 FQNEAQ, per germline (reference sequence). The CDR3 here is CASSSERQGLFPNVLTF. CDR3 nucleotide sequence: TGTGCCAGCAGCTCAGAGAGACAGGGGCTGTTTCCCAACGTCCTGACTTTC.

The sample holds many counts of this clonotype. This chain joins TRBV12-3 or TRBV12-4 and TRBJ1-1, with a tentative D call TRBD1 (6 bases). V lost 3 bases to trimming and J lost 5 bases, with 25 bases between them. The CDR3 extends over 18 amino acids. The CDR3 protein is CASSFKGEPGPSTTEAFF. The CDR3 DNA reads as TGTGCCAGCAGTTTTAAGGGGGAGCCGGGACCCTCAACGACTGAAGCTTTCTTT.

This clonotype was counted a few times. The chain uses TRBV9 and TRBJ2-1, with 13 bases fitting TRBD2. The CDR3 consists of 19 residues. V trimming: 3 bases; J trimming: 0 bases; junction bases outside the gene matches: 9. CDR1 and CDR2 (germline): SGDLS, YYNGEE. CDR3 nucleotides: TGTGCCAGCAGCGGTGGGGACCGGACTAGCGGGAGCTCCTACAATGAGCAGTTCTTC. Its translation is CASSGGDRTSGSSYNEQFF.

This clonotype was seen at least ten times. V usage is TRBV4-3 and J usage is TRBJ1-1; D not resolved. CDR1 and CDR2 from the germline V gene are LGHNA and YSLEER. CDR3 length: 15 residues. V was cut by 4 bases and J by 5 bases, with 17 bases left in between. The chain's CDR3 is CASSLTPREGTEAFF. The CDR3 bases are TGCGCCAGCAGCCTTACCCCTCGCGAAGGGACTGAAGCTTTCTTT.

This clonotype was seen more than once but under ten times. V is TRBV18 and J is TRBJ2-3; 11 positions agree with TRBD2. V dropped 2 bases and J dropped 4; count of bases not matched to a gene: 5. Germline V gene sequence: CDR1 KGHSH, CDR2 LQKENI. The CDR3 runs to 16 residues. CDR3 in amino acids: CASSPITSGSADTQYF. CDR3 DNA: TGTGCCAGCTCACCAATCACTAGCGGGAGCGCAGATACGCAGTATTTT. Full variable domain (rest looked up from reference TRBV18 and TRBJ2-3): NAGVMQNPRHLVRRRGQEARLRCSPMKGHSHVYWYRQLPEEGLKFMVYLQKENIIDESGMPKERFSAEFPKEGPSILRIQQVVRGDSAAYFCASSPITSGSADTQYFGPGTRLTVL.

This clonotype was counted ten times or more. The V call is TRBV5-1, the J call TRBJ2-7, with D possibly being TRBD2 (6 bases). V gave up 4 bases and J gave up 7 bases, with 21 bases separating them. Germline V gene sequence: CDR1 SGHRS, CDR2 YFSETQ. This CDR3 comprises 15 residues. The CDR3 region is CASSTLASAQEEQYF. The DNA of the CDR3 is TGCGCCAGCAGCACTCTGGCTAGCGCCCAGGAGGAGCAGTACTTC.